This TCR beta chain was identified during a study of technical replicates of blood from a few donors. The method was immunoSEQ multiplex PCR; TCRdb's version includes in-frame clones alone and lacks a portion of them. The sample records about 89,000 clones, approximately 94% being singletons. V lost 8 bases and J 0 bases, leaving 8 bases between the germline ends. The germline gives CDR1 MNHEY, CDR2 SMNVEV (reference sequence). The CDR3 spans 12 residues. The V gene is TRBV27, the J gene TRBJ2-7; D unclear. This TCR was recovered from a human donor in good health. The sample taken for sequencing was T cells isolated from PBMCs. In DNA form, the CDR3 reads TGTGCCAGCGGGCACGTCTCCTACGAGCAGTACTTC. It specifies CASGHVSYEQYF.